The sequence of this T cell receptor (beta chain) was determined in a study of neurological immune-mediated disorders. Study outcomes and limitations: Sharing of CDR3 amino acid sequences among expanded clones across subjects was absent, suggesting private repertoires in all groups.

5'RACE employing 10-nucleotide random UMIs yielded the cDNA. TCRdb reanalysed the 5' RACE reads using MiXCR and keeps one entry per CDR3 protein. Found here are 25,000 to 35,000 distinct CDR3 sequences, about 15% of them singletons; the top ten hold about 5%. Noted time point: technical triplicate 3. Input was 1 million sorted T cells, either CD4+ or CD8+. As to this clonotype: The antigen remains undetermined.

The V segment lost 5 bases and the J segment 1 base; nucleotides outside the gene matches: 2. Germline values: CDR1 SGHDN, CDR2 FVKESK. The CDR3 is 15 residues long. The sample consisted of CD4+ T cells from blood. The clonotype was recovered from a female donor with HTLV-1-associated myelopathy (HAM/TSP). The rearrangement uses TRBV14 and TRBJ2-2, with 9 bases aligning to TRBD1. The CDR3 sequence: CASSTGQGNTGELFF. The CDR3, as DNA: TGTGCCAGCAGCACGGGACAGGGGAACACCGGGGAGCTGTTTTTT.